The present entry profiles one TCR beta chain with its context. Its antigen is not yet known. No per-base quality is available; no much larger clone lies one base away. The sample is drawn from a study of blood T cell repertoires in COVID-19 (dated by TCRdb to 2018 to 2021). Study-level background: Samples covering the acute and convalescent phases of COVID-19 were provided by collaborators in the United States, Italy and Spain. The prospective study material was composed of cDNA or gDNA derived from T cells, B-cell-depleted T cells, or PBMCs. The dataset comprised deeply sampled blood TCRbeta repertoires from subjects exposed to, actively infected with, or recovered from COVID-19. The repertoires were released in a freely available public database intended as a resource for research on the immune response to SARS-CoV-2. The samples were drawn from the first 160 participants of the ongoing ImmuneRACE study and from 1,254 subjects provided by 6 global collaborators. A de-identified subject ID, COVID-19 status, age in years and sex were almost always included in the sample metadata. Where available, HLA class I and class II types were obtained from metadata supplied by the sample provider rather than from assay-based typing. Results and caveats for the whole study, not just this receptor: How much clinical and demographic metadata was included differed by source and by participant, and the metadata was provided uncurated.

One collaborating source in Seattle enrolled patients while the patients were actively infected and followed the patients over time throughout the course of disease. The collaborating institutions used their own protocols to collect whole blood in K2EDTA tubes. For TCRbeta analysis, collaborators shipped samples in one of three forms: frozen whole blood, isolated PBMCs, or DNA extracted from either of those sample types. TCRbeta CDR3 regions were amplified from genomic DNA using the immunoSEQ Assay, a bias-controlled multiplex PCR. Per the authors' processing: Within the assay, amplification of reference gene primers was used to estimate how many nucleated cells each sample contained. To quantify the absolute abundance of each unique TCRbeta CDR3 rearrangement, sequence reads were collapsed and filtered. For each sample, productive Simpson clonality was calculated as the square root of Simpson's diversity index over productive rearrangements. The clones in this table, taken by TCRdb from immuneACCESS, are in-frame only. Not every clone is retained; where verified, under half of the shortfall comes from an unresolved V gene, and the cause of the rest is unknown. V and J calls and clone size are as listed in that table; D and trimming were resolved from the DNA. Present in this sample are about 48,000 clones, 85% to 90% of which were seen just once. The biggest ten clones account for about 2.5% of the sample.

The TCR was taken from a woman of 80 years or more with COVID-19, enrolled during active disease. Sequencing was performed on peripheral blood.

Read as DNA, the sequence is TGTGCCAGCAGCGTATCTAGCGGTTCCTACGAGCAGTACTTC. Its protein reads: CASSVSSGSYEQYF. The chain employs TRBV9 and TRBJ2-7, with 7 bases matching TRBD2. At the junction V is shortened by 1 base and J by 1 base; bases outside the gene matches: 2. Looking up the germline V gene yields CDR1 SGDLS and CDR2 YYNGEE. Inclusive of the bounding cysteine and phenylalanine, the CDR3 is 14 residues long. Just the 42-base CDR3 DNA is kept, in frame starting at base 1.